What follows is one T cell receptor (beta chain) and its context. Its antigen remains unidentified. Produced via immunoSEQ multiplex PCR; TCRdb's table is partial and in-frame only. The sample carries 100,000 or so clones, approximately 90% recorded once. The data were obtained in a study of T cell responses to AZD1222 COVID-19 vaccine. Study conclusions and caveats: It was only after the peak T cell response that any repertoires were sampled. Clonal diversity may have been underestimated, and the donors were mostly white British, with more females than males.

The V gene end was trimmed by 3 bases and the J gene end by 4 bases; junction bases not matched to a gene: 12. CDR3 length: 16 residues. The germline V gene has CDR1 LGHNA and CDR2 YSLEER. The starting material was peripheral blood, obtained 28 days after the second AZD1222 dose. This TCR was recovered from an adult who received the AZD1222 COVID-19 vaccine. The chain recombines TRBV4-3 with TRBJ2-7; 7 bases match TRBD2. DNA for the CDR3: TGCGCCAGCAGCCAGGTGCGCGGGAGTGGGGAATACGAGCAGTACTTC. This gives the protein CASSQVRGSGEYEQYF.